The clone carrying this T cell receptor (beta chain) was recorded many times. The antigen remains undetermined. The V gene's germline CDR1 is SNHLY and CDR2 FYNNEI. This CDR3 contains 11 residues. Trimming took 9 bases from V and 4 from J, leaving 8 bases between them. This sample was included in a study of T cells in Graves' hyperthyroidism and ophthalmopathy. Template material for amplifying TCR beta CDR3 regions consisted of RNA transcripts. The HTBI primer set drove a first-round RT-PCR of the TCR CDR3. TCRdb re-derived calls from the multiplex PCR reads in MiXCR, one entry per CDR3 protein. Seen here are about 480,000 distinct CDR3 sequences, 20% to 25% observed once, and the top ten hold around 50%. Study outcomes and limitations: The majority of expanded thyroid clonotypes above 0.001 also appeared in blood.

This receptor was identified in a woman in her 70s with Graves' ophthalmopathy. The chain joins TRBV2 to TRBJ2-3; D remains ambiguous. The sequencing input was blood. The CDR3 DNA reads TGTGCCAGGGGCTTGGCAGATACGCAGTATTTT. It codes for CARGLADTQYF. The variable domain in full, with the rest retrieved from reference TRBV2 and TRBJ2-3, is EPEVTQTPSHQVTQMGQEVILRCVPISNHLYFYWYRQILGQKVEFLVSFYNNEISEKSEIFDDQFSVERPDGSNFTLKIRSTKLEDSAMYFCARGLADTQYFGPGTRLTVL.